The T cell receptor (beta chain) under discussion was sequenced for a study of Ad26.COV2.S vaccination and SARS-CoV-2 variants. Study background: Donor was assigned to the Ad26.COV2.S arm of trial COV1001. Administration of Ad26.COV2.S was intramuscular, either once or twice 56 days apart.

Germline CDR1 is SGHAT and CDR2 is FQNNGV. V was clipped by 0 bases and J by 4 bases, with 9 bases between them. This CDR3 has 14 amino acids. Findings of the study overall: Breadth of non-spike TCRs did not differ between vaccinees and placebo recipients.

For this clone: Its antigen remains unknown.

Method: immunoSEQ multiplex PCR; TCRdb's copy keeps in-frame clones and lacks some. The sample includes around 450,000 clones, roughly nine tenths of them seen just once. This sample's treatment: about 20 received Ad26.COV2.S at low or high dose, single or two shots; 5 received placebo; per-sample allocation not given. Sampling happened 63 days after the first vaccine or placebo injection. The sample was peripheral blood, taken in a trial of Ad26.COV2.S vaccine versus placebo. This TCR derives from a person between 18 and 65 years old who received the Ad26.COV2.S COVID-19 vaccine or a placebo. The genes are TRBV11-2 and TRBJ1-1; D is perhaps TRBD1 (5 bases). CDR3 sequence reads: CASSLDRVGTEAFF. The CDR3 bases are TGTGCCAGCAGCTTAGACAGGGTTGGCACTGAAGCTTTCTTT. Using reference TRBV11-2 and TRBJ1-1 for the parts outside the CDR3, the full variable domain is EAGVAQSPRYKIIEKRQSVAFWCNPISGHATLYWYQQILGQGPKLLIQFQNNGVVDDSQLPKDRFSAERLKGVDSTLKIQPAKLEDSAVYLCASSLDRVGTEAFFGQGTRLTVV.